A single sample is the source of the 25 T cell receptor beta chains below, sequenced in a study of cytomegalovirus exposure and HLA in healthy donors. PCR used 60 Vbeta primers and 13 Jbeta primers. Sequencing used immunoSEQ multiplex PCR; TCRdb keeps in-frame clones, though not all of them. The table records about 120,000 clones, around 70% of them present only once. Sequencing was carried out using PBMCs. These receptors were taken from a middle-aged woman in good health and CMV-seronegative.

This rearrangement joins TRBV4-1 to TRBJ1-2, with 7 nucleotides matching TRBD1. The V segment lost 4 bases and the J segment 4 bases; nucleotides outside the gene matches: 12. This CDR3 contains 16 residues. CDR1 MGHRA and CDR2 YSYEKL come from the germline V gene. The CDR3 DNA reads as TGCGCCAGCAGCCTCAACAACCTCGGGACAGCCTATGGCTACACCTTC. Protein: CASSLNNLGTAYGYTF.

CDR3 region: CASSYYPGASYEQYF. CDR3 coding DNA: TGTGCCAGCAGTTACTATCCCGGTGCCTCCTACGAGCAGTACTTC. The chain has TRBV6-6 and TRBJ2-7; D remains ambiguous. V was shortened by 1 base and J by 0 bases, with 10 bases between the two germline ends. The CDR3 extends over 15 amino acids. CDR1 is MNHNY and CDR2 is SVGAGI in the germline V gene (reference sequence).

The chain links TRBV11-2 to TRBJ1-2; 7 bases fit TRBD1. J was trimmed by 8 bases and V by 4 bases; bases with no gene match: 13. CDR1 is SGHAT, CDR2 FQNNGV, per germline. The CDR3 extends over 15 amino acids. CDR3 residues: CASSSEPGTVGGYTF. In DNA form, the CDR3 reads TGTGCCAGCAGCTCAGAACCCGGGACAGTCGGCGGCTACACCTTC.

The chain couples TRBV5-6 to TRBJ1-1; 8 bases are a match to TRBD1. Germline CDR1 reads SGHDT; CDR2 reads YYEEEE. The CDR3 runs 14 residues. The junction had 8 bases not matched to a gene; V was cut back by 4 bases and J by 6 bases. The CDR3 coding sequence is TGTGCCAGCAGCCAGGACAGGGACTTGGCTGAAGCTTTCTTT. Encoded protein: CASSQDRDLAEAFF.

V usage is TRBV7-2 and J usage is TRBJ1-1; 7 bases align to TRBD1. Germline V gene lookup returns CDR1 SGHTA and CDR2 FQGNSA. The CDR3 spans 14 residues. Trimming at V came to 5 bases and at J to 5 bases, leaving 8 bases not matched to a gene. This CDR3 reads CASSPGGGRTEAFF. CDR3 DNA: TGTGCCAGCAGCCCTGGAGGGGGCAGGACTGAAGCTTTCTTT.

The chain combines TRBV7-3 with TRBJ2-1; possible D gene TRBD2, 5 bases. This CDR3 has 13 amino acids. CDR1 is SGHTA and CDR2 is FQGTGA in the germline V gene. V was shortened by 4 bases and J by 3 bases, with 7 bases between the two germline ends. The CDR3 bases are TGTGCCAGCAGCTCCACTAGCTACAATGAGCAGTTCTTC. Translation gives CASSSTSYNEQFF.

CDR3: CASSRVTTFSTDTQYF. CDR3 DNA: TGTGCCAGCAGCCGCGTGACTACCTTCAGCACAGATACGCAGTATTTT. The genes are TRBV13 and TRBJ2-3; tentatively, D is TRBD2 (5 bases). V was cut by 5 bases and J by 0 bases, with 15 bases left in between. This CDR3 has 16 amino acids. Germline CDR1 and CDR2: PRHDT and FYEKMQ (reference sequence). Looking up the rest from reference TRBV13 and TRBJ2-3 gives the full variable domain: AAGVIQSPRHLIKEKRETATLKCYPIPRHDTVYWYQQGPGQDPQFLISFYEKMQSDKGSIPDRFSAQQFSDYHSELNMSSLELGDSALYFCASSRVTTFSTDTQYFGPGTRLTVL.

This clone was detected a few times. This sequence joins TRBV4-3 and TRBJ2-2; no definite D call. V was clipped by 4 bases and J by 1 base, with 7 bases between them. The CDR3 is 14 residues long. Per germline, CDR1 LGHNA and CDR2 YSLEER. The CDR3 spells CASSPERNTGELFF. DNA of the CDR3: TGCGCCAGCAGCCCGGAGAGGAACACCGGGGAGCTGTTTTTT.

The chain couples TRBV6-5 to TRBJ1-1; weak D call: TRBD1 (5 bases). From germline, CDR1 is MNHEY and CDR2 SVGAGI. Trimming removed 7 bases from V and 6 bases from J, with 15 bases in between. The CDR3 has 13 residues. The CDR3 region has the DNA TGTGCCAGCATCCGGACATACCCTTCTGAAGCTTTCTTT. Translation: CASIRTYPSEAFF.

V and J are TRBV7-2 and TRBJ2-5; D remains ambiguous. The J call is uncertain, as TRBJ2-7 better fits the DNA end. Germline CDR1 reads SGHTA; CDR2 reads FQGNSA. The CDR3 is made up of 12 amino acids. CDR3 nucleotide sequence: TGTGCCAGCAGCTTAGATACCCACGAGCAGTACTTC. Protein sequence: CASSLDTHEQYF.

The chain joins TRBV5-6 to TRBJ1-4; no firm D call. The CDR3 runs 15 residues. Trimming removed 0 bases at V and 0 bases at J, with 6 bases between. CDR1 SGHDT and CDR2 YYEEEE come from the germline V gene. CDR3 region: CASSLAGATNEKLFF. The CDR3 DNA reads as TGTGCCAGCAGCTTGGCCGGGGCAACTAATGAAAAACTGTTTTTT.

This clone has just one count. The CDR3 spells CASSPGGGMNTEAFF. CDR3 nucleotides: TGTGCCAGCAGCCCTGGTGGGGGGATGAACACTGAAGCTTTCTTT. This sequence joins TRBV7-8 and TRBJ1-1; perhaps TRBD1 as D (5 bases). The CDR3 is 15 amino acids. Germline V lookup: CDR1 SGHVS, CDR2 FQNEAQ. The V and J ends lost 5 bases and 0 bases respectively, with 13 bases between them.

The V and J genes are TRBV2 and TRBJ2-3; D gene unclear. Germline CDR1 is SNHLY and CDR2 is FYNNEI. Trimming left V 6 bases short and J 6 bases short, with 13 bases between. The CDR3 sequence is 13 residues long. CDR3: CASRSVSYDTQYF. CDR3 sequence (DNA): TGTGCCAGCAGGTCGGTGAGCTATGATACGCAGTATTTT.

The genes are TRBV30 and TRBJ2-2, with 11 positions matching TRBD2. Per germline, CDR1 GTSNPN and CDR2 SVGIG (reference sequence). The CDR3 sequence is 15 residues long. V shed 4 bases, J shed 3 bases, and the junction held 4 bases outside the gene matches. The CDR3 sequence: CAWKLAGVYTGELFF. The DNA for the CDR3 is TGTGCCTGGAAACTAGCGGGAGTATACACCGGGGAGCTGTTTTTT.

The count of this clone is one. This sequence joins TRBV11-1 and TRBJ2-7; D is uncertain. CDR3 length: 13 amino acids. Germline CDR1 and CDR2: SGHAT and FQDESV (reference sequence). Trimming pared 5 bases from V and 3 bases from J, leaving 11 bases between. The CDR3 nucleotides are TGTGCCAGCAGCCTAACAGACCTCTACGAGCAGTACTTC. This sequence encodes CASSLTDLYEQYF.

This chain uses TRBV19 with TRBJ1-2, with 8 nucleotides matching TRBD1. V lost 2 bases and J lost 7; bases outside the gene matches: 6. CDR1 and CDR2 from the germline V gene are LNHDA and SQIVND (reference sequence). This CDR3 has 14 amino acids. This CDR3 reads CASSISRGQGGYTF. CDR3 DNA: TGTGCCAGTAGTATATCCAGGGGGCAAGGTGGCTACACCTTC.

The chain has TRBV28 and TRBJ1-2, with 9 bases matching TRBD1. The V gene end was trimmed by 4 bases and the J gene end by 5 bases; junction bases not matched to a gene: 5. Per the germline V gene, CDR1 is MDHEN and CDR2 is SYDVKM. The CDR3 runs to 14 residues. The CDR3 loop is CASSSPGQGYGYTF. As DNA, the CDR3 is TGTGCCAGCAGTTCGCCGGGACAGGGTTATGGCTACACCTTC.

The gene calls are TRBV27 and TRBJ2-1, with 13 bases identical to TRBD2. In germline, CDR1 is MNHEY, CDR2 SMNVEV (reference sequence). Unmatched junction bases numbered 11, after V lost 5 bases and J lost 7 bases. This CDR3 is 17 amino acids long. CDR3: CASSRPELAGGRNEQFF. CDR3 DNA: TGTGCCAGCAGTCGACCCGAACTAGCGGGAGGGCGAAATGAGCAGTTCTTC.

V and J are TRBV7-3 and TRBJ1-2; D perhaps matches TRBD1 (5 bases). Trimming took off 2 bases at V and 0 bases at J, with 7 bases between the two ends. The germline gives CDR1 SGHTA, CDR2 FQGTGA. The CDR3 is made up of 14 amino acids. CDR3 DNA: TGTGCCAGCAGCTTAGGGGCCTCTAACTATGGCTACACCTTC. This encodes CASSLGASNYGYTF.

The chain has TRBV6-5 and TRBJ2-5; no clear D. The germline V gene encodes CDR1 MNHEY and CDR2 SVGAGI. The CDR3 sequence is 15 residues long. V was pared by 2 bases and J by 0 bases, with 10 bases between. The CDR3 bases are TGTGCCAGCAGTTACGGTGCCCAGGACCAAGAGACCCAGTACTTC. Protein: CASSYGAQDQETQYF.

The rearrangement uses TRBV18 and TRBJ1-1; 11 bases are a match to TRBD1. V dropped 2 bases and J dropped 3; count of bases not matched to a gene: 5. Germline V lookup: CDR1 KGHSH, CDR2 LQKENI. This CDR3 spans 16 amino acids. The CDR3 sequence is CASSPGQGAVDTEAFF. The CDR3 nucleotides are TGTGCCAGCTCACCAGGACAGGGGGCTGTGGACACTGAAGCTTTCTTT.

The chain links TRBV7-8 to TRBJ2-5, with TRBD1 identical over 8 bases. The tail of the sequence fits TRBJ2-7 better, so the J call may be wrong. Germline CDR1 is SGHVS and CDR2 is FQNEAQ. The CDR3 is made up of 14 amino acids. The CDR3 loop reads CASSLEDRVYEQYF. The CDR3, as DNA: TGTGCCAGCAGCTTAGAGGACAGGGTTTACGAGCAGTACTTC.

The chain has TRBV6-5 and TRBJ2-3; 10 bases are shared with TRBD2. V lost 5 bases to trimming and J lost 6 bases; unmatched junction nucleotides: 8. CDR3 length equals 15 residues. The germline V gene has CDR1 MNHEY and CDR2 SVGAGI. The chain's CDR3 is CASSPLSGGADTQYF. The CDR3, as DNA: TGTGCCAGCAGTCCCCTCAGCGGGGGGGCGGATACGCAGTATTTT.

This chain connects TRBV7-3 to TRBJ2-2; D is ambiguous. Per germline, CDR1 SGHTA and CDR2 FQGTGA. The CDR3 runs 15 residues. V shed 5 bases and J shed 0 bases, with 10 bases lying between them. The CDR3 protein is CASSPGPSNTGELFF. Written as DNA, the CDR3 is TGTGCCAGCAGCCCGGGTCCGTCGAACACCGGGGAGCTGTTTTTT.

This chain links TRBV5-1 with TRBJ2-2, with D tentatively TRBD2 (6 bases). The CDR3 is 14 amino acids. V gave up 4 bases and J gave up 7 bases, with 14 bases separating them. CDR1 is SGHRS and CDR2 is YFSETQ in the germline V gene. This CDR3 is CASSPEGSVGELFF. The CDR3 coding sequence is TGCGCCAGCAGCCCGGAGGGTTCGGTCGGGGAGCTGTTTTTT. The full variable domain, its missing parts supplied by reference TRBV5-1 and TRBJ2-2, is KAGVTQTPRYLIKTRGQQVTLSCSPISGHRSVSWYQQTPGQGLQFLFEYFSETQRNKGNFPGRFSGRQFSNSRSEMNVSTLELGDSALYLCASSPEGSVGELFFGEGSRLTVL.